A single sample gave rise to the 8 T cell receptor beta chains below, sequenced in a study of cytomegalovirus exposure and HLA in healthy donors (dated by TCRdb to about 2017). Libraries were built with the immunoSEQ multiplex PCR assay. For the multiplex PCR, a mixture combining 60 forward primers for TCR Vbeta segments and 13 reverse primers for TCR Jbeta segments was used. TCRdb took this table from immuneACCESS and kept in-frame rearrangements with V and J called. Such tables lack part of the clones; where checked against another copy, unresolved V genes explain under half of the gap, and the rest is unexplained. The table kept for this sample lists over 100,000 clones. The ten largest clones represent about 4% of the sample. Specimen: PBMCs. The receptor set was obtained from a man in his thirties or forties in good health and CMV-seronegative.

Written as DNA, the CDR3 is TGTGCCAGCAGCTCCGACAGGTCGCCCTACGAGCAGTACTTC. This codes for CASSSDRSPYEQYF. The chain carries TRBV7-9 and TRBJ2-7, with D tentatively TRBD1 (6 bases). V lost 4 bases to trimming and J lost 2 bases, with 12 bases between them. The CDR3 is 14 residues long. Germline loops: CDR1 SEHNR, CDR2 FQNEAQ (reference sequence).

For the CDR3, the DNA is TGTGCCAGCAGCAAAGAATCGACAGGGGAAAATGAAAAACTGTTTTTT. Translated: CASSKESTGENEKLFF. This chain joins TRBV21-1 and TRBJ1-4; TRBD1, the table's D call, was not compared with the DNA. TRBV21-1 is noted as a pseudogene. The CDR3 extends over 16 amino acids.

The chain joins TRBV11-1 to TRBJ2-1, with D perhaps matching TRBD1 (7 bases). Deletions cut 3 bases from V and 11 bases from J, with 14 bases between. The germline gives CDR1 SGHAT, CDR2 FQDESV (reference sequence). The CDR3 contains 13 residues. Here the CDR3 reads CASSFPQGGKQFF. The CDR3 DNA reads TGTGCCAGCAGCTTCCCCCAGGGGGGTAAGCAGTTCTTC.

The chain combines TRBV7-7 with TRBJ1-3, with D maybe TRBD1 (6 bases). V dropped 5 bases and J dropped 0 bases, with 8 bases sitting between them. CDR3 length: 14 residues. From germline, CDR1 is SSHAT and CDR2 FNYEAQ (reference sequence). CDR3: CASSQGYSGNTIYF. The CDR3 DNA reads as TGTGCCAGCAGCCAGGGGTACTCTGGAAACACCATATATTTT.

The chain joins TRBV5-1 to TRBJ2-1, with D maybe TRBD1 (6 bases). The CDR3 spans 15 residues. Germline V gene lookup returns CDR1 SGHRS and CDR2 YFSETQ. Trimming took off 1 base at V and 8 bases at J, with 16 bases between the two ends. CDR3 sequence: CASSLFGTNLDEQFF. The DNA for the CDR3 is TGCGCCAGCAGCTTGTTTGGGACAAATCTAGATGAGCAGTTCTTC.

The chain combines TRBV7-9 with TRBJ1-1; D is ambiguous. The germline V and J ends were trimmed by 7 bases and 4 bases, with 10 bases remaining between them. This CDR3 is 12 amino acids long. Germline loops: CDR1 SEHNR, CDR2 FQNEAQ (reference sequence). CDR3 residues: CASTVLGTEAFF. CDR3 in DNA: TGTGCCAGCACCGTCCTAGGCACTGAAGCTTTCTTT.

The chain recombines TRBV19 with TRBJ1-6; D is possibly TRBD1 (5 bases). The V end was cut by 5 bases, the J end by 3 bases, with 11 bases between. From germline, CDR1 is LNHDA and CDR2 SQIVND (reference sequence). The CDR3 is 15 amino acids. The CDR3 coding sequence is TGTGCCAGTAGTCAGGGCAACCTCTATAATTCACCCCTCCACTTT. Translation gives CASSQGNLYNSPLHF.

As DNA, the CDR3 is TGCGCCAGCAGTCCCAGCGGATCGCTACCGAACACCGGGGAGCTGTTTTTT. As protein: CASSPSGSLPNTGELFF. This chain links TRBV5-1 with TRBJ2-2; maybe TRBD2 (5 bases). The CDR3 runs 17 residues. CDR1 and CDR2 (germline): SGHRS, YFSETQ. V was shortened by 5 bases and J by 0 bases, with 17 bases between the two germline ends.